This TCR beta chain was recovered during a study of identical twins. Overall study findings and caveats: Excess sharing between twins was weaker in beta out-of-frame sequences.

TCRdb re-called the 5' RACE reads with MiXCR, one entry per CDR3 protein. The sample contains around 960,000 distinct CDR3 sequences, around 12% of which appear only once. CDR1 MGHRA and CDR2 YSYEKL come from the germline V gene. The junction had 12 bases not matched to a gene; V was cut back by 0 bases and J by 4 bases. The CDR3 spans 17 residues. This clonotype was picked up many times. Its target is not known. This sample also belongs to another study, concerning yellow fever vaccine responses in identical twins.

The specimen was PBMCs. This chain links TRBV4-1 with TRBJ2-7; 7 bases are a match to TRBD1. The clonotype originates from a woman younger than 35 in good health. CDR3 in DNA: TGCGCCAGCAGCCAAGAGCCGATACAGGGGACCCCTTACGAGCAGTACTTC. This gives the protein CASSQEPIQGTPYEQYF.